Below are 23 T cell receptor beta chains sequenced from a single sample in a study of shared clonotypes between healthy human individuals (dated by TCRdb to the early 2020s). Libraries were prepared through the immunoSEQ multiplex PCR assay. The immuneACCESS repertoire file appears here via TCRdb, limited to in-frame rearrangements. These files lack a portion of the clones; in checked studies, under half of the deficit traces to unresolved V genes, and the cause of the others is not known. In all, the sample holds about 470,000 clones, and about 76% of those were seen once. Roughly an eighth of the sample lies in the top ten. Source material: PBMCs. The receptors originated from a woman aged 40 to 50 in good health. Some clones in this sample may be carry-over from other donors' samples.

This clone was seen just once. This chain uses TRBV7-8 with TRBJ2-7; 13 nucleotides align to TRBD2. The CDR3 spans 15 residues. V shed 1 base, J shed 5 bases, and the junction held 2 bases outside the gene matches. Germline CDR1 SGHVS, CDR2 FQNEAQ. The CDR3 nucleotides read TGTGCCAGCAGCTTAGGGACTAGCGGGAGTAACGAGCAGTACTTC. The encoded protein is CASSLGTSGSNEQYF.

This clone was found a few times. The chain recombines TRBV19 with TRBJ2-6, with D perhaps matching TRBD2 (5 bases). CDR3 length equals 17 residues. Trimming stripped 5 bases from V and 2 bases from J, with 16 bases between. Germline CDR1 and CDR2: LNHDA and SQIVND (reference sequence). The CDR3 DNA sequence: TGTGCCAGTAGTGCTCCGGGAAGGATCGCTGGGGCCAACGTCCTGACTTTC. Translated, it gives CASSAPGRIAGANVLTF.

This clone was detected once. The chain links TRBV5-1 to TRBJ1-1; D call uncertain. Trimming left V 0 bases short and J 0 bases short, with 6 bases between. This CDR3 has 14 residues. Germline V CDR1 and CDR2: SGHRS, YFSETQ. This CDR3 is CASSLVMMNTEAFF. In DNA form, the CDR3 reads TGCGCCAGCAGCTTGGTAATGATGAACACTGAAGCTTTCTTT.

The CDR3 DNA sequence: TGTGCCAGCAGTTGGTCGGGGAATAGCAATCAGCCCCAGCATTTT. Its translation is CASSWSGNSNQPQHF. The chain carries TRBV28 and TRBJ1-5, with unresolved D. V gave up 4 bases and J gave up 0 bases, with 10 bases separating them. The CDR3 runs 15 residues. Germline V gene sequence: CDR1 MDHEN, CDR2 SYDVKM. The whole variable domain, filled in from reference TRBV28 and TRBJ1-5, reads DVKVTQSSRYLVKRTGEKVFLECVQDMDHENMFWYRQDPGLGLRLIYFSYDVKMKEKGDIPEGYSVSREKKERFSLILESASTNQTSMYLCASSWSGNSNQPQHFGDGTRLSIL.

Comments on this clone: The sample contains more than one DNA sequence encoding this CDR3. This chain uses TRBV7-2 with TRBJ2-7; TRBD2 matches 7 bases. Germline V gives CDR1 SGHTA, CDR2 FQGNSA. V gave up 0 bases and J gave up 2 bases; unmatched junction bases: 1. The CDR3 contains 14 residues. This CDR3 is CASSLAGGPYEQYF. The DNA for the CDR3 is TGTGCCAGCAGCTTAGCGGGAGGGCCCTACGAGCAGTACTTC.

This clone was observed at least ten times. J is TRBJ1-2 and V is TRBV28; 8 positions match TRBD1. V gave up 5 bases and J gave up 6 bases; unmatched junction bases: 8. CDR1 and CDR2 from the germline V gene are MDHEN and SYDVKM. The CDR3 is made up of 14 amino acids. CDR3 coding DNA: TGTGCCAGCAGTCGAGGACAGGGCAGAGATGGCTACACCTTC. It translates to CASSRGQGRDGYTF.

Only a few counts were recorded for this clone. The chain has TRBV10-1 and TRBJ2-7, with D possibly being TRBD2 (7 bases). V gave up 8 bases and J gave up 6 bases, with 17 bases separating them. This CDR3 comprises 13 residues. Per germline, CDR1 WNHNN and CDR2 SYGVQD (reference sequence). The CDR3: CASSEQRGGEQYF. DNA of the CDR3: TGCGCCAGCTCCGAACAAAGGGGGGGCGAGCAGTACTTC.

V and J are TRBV19 and TRBJ2-7, with unresolved D. Trimming cost V 1 base and J 2 bases, with 12 bases left between them. The CDR3 spans 15 residues. CDR1 is LNHDA and CDR2 is SQIVND in the germline V gene (reference sequence). The CDR3 is CASSIVRTLPYEQYF. The DNA for the CDR3 is TGTGCCAGTAGTATAGTACGTACTCTGCCCTACGAGCAGTACTTC.

This clone was counted between two and nine times. This chain uses TRBV30 with TRBJ2-5; tentatively, D is TRBD2 (5 bases). Deletions cut 5 bases from V and 5 bases from J, with 9 bases between. The CDR3 covers 11 residues. The germline V gene encodes CDR1 GTSNPN and CDR2 SVGIG (reference sequence). The CDR3 DNA reads TGTGCCTGGGAGGGCGCGGAGACCCAGTACTTC. It translates to CAWEGAETQYF.

Concerning this clone: This sample also contains other DNA sequences that code for the same CDR3. J is TRBJ2-3 and V is TRBV29-1, with 7 bases fitting TRBD2. Looked up from germline, CDR1 is SQVTM and CDR2 is ANQGSEA. V lost 6 bases and J lost 0; bases outside the gene matches: 3. There are 13 residues in the CDR3. DNA for the CDR3: TGCAGCGTGGGGGGGGTTAGCACAGATACGCAGTATTTT. This codes for CSVGGVSTDTQYF.

A remark on this clone: This may come from a read error, since a much larger clone is one base off. The chain recombines TRBV18 with TRBJ1-3; no reliable D call. The CDR3 consists of 15 residues. The V gene's germline CDR1 is KGHSH and CDR2 LQKENI. The CDR3 DNA follows: TGTGCCAGCCCACCGTCGCCACAGATAGAAAACACCATATATTTT. Its protein product is CASPPSPQIENTIYF.

This chain joins TRBV7-3 and TRBJ1-1; TRBD1 matches 7 bases. Germline CDR1 is SGHTA and CDR2 is FQGTGA. The CDR3 extends over 14 amino acids. Unmatched junction bases numbered 3, after V lost 5 bases and J lost 0 bases. DNA for the CDR3: TGTGCCAGCAGCCCCGACAGGGTGAACACTGAAGCTTTCTTT. Translation gives CASSPDRVNTEAFF. The full variable domain, its missing parts supplied by reference TRBV7-3 and TRBJ1-1, is GAGVSQTPSNKVTEKGKYVELRCDPISGHTALYWYRQSLGQGPEFLIYFQGTGAADDSGLPNDRFFAVRPEGSVSTLKIQRTERGDSAVYLCASSPDRVNTEAFFGQGTRLTVV.

The V call is TRBV27, the J call TRBJ1-4, with 7 bases identical to TRBD1. Germline V CDR1 and CDR2: MNHEY, SMNVEV (reference sequence). Trimming at V came to 3 bases and at J to 6 bases, leaving 13 bases not matched to a gene. This CDR3 contains 17 residues. Here the CDR3 reads CASSFTYTGTAYEKLFF. The CDR3, as DNA: TGTGCCAGCAGTTTTACTTACACCGGGACAGCGTATGAAAAACTGTTTTTT.

V is TRBV6-1 and J is TRBJ2-3, with 11 bases matching TRBD1. CDR1 MNHNS and CDR2 SASEGT come from the germline V gene. V lost 4 bases, J lost 2 bases, and 8 bases stayed unmatched. There are 17 residues in the CDR3. In DNA form, the CDR3 reads TGTGCCAGCAGTGGAACGGGACAGGGGGTGAACACAGATACGCAGTATTTT. Translation: CASSGTGQGVNTDTQYF.

The V and J genes are TRBV21-1 and TRBJ2-5; the table's TRBD1 call for D was not verified on the DNA. TRBV21-1 is reported as a pseudogene. The CDR3 is 16 amino acids. The CDR3 is CASSKSELTGEETQYF. CDR3 coding DNA: TGTGCCAGCAGCAAATCCGAACTGACAGGGGAAGAGACCCAGTACTTC.

This rearrangement joins TRBV28 to TRBJ2-7; D unresolved. Germline CDR1 and CDR2: MDHEN and SYDVKM. Trimming shortened V by 5 bases and J by 4 bases, and 18 bases separated the two germline ends. The CDR3 sequence is 15 residues long. For the CDR3, the DNA is TGTGCCAGCAGTCCCCCCCCGGCGCTAGGGTACGAGCAGTACTTC. It is translated as CASSPPPALGYEQYF.

This clone was detected many times. This chain connects TRBV6-1 to TRBJ2-7; TRBD2 agrees at 12 bases. V was clipped by 8 bases and J by 5 bases; unmatched bases: 7. CDR1 and CDR2 (germline): MNHNS, SASEGT. This CDR3 has 14 amino acids. In DNA, the CDR3 is TGTGCCAGCGAGACTAGCGGGAGAATCCACGAGCAGTACTTC. Its translation: CASETSGRIHEQYF.

V and J are TRBV25-1 and TRBJ1-2, with D possibly being TRBD1 (6 bases). The V end lost 1 base, the J end lost 8 bases, and 20 bases lay between the germline ends. Germline-derived CDR1 and CDR2 are MGHDK and SYGVNS. The CDR3 has 16 residues. The CDR3: CASSEWGARGMLGYTF. The DNA for the CDR3 is TGTGCCAGCAGTGAATGGGGGGCTAGAGGAATGTTGGGCTACACCTTC.

This clone occurred a few times. V is TRBV6-1 and J is TRBJ2-7, with D unresolved. The CDR3 is 12 residues long. Trimming stripped 3 bases from V and 4 bases from J, with 7 bases between. The germline CDR1 and CDR2 sequences are MNHNS and SASEGT. CDR3 sequence reads: CASSDGFYEQYF. DNA for the CDR3: TGTGCCAGCAGTGACGGTTTTTACGAGCAGTACTTC.

About this clone itself: With a much larger clone just one base away, this may be a read error. The sample contains more than one DNA sequence encoding this CDR3. This chain links TRBV11-2 with TRBJ1-2; 7 positions match TRBD1. The germline V gene encodes CDR1 SGHAT and CDR2 FQNNGV. The CDR3 covers 12 residues. Trimming cost V 5 bases and J 5 bases; bases outside gene matches: 2. The CDR3 DNA reads TGTGCCAGCAGCCTGACAGGGTATGGCTACACCTTC. The encoded protein is CASSLTGYGYTF. The variable domain in full, completed from reference TRBV11-2 and TRBJ1-2, reads EAGVAQSPRYKIIEKRQSVAFWCNPISGHATLYWYQQILGQGPKLLIQFQNNGVVDDSQLPKDRFSAERLKGVDSTLKIQPAKLEDSAVYLCASSLTGYGYTFGSGTRLTVV.

The rearrangement uses TRBV7-2 and TRBJ2-1, with D uncertain. The CDR3 runs 17 residues. Germline loops: CDR1 SGHTA, CDR2 FQGNSA. V was pared by 1 base and J by 5 bases, with 18 bases between. This chain's CDR3 is CASSLVPQTIWNNEQFF. In DNA form, the CDR3 reads TGTGCCAGCAGCTTAGTCCCCCAGACGATATGGAACAATGAGCAGTTCTTC.

V is TRBV29-1 and J is TRBJ2-7, with D perhaps matching TRBD2 (9 bases). Trimming shortened V by 4 bases and J by 4 bases, and 26 bases separated the two germline ends. CDR1 SQVTM and CDR2 ANQGSEA come from the germline V gene. The CDR3 has 17 residues. The CDR3 is CSVAGTSSNQGAYEQYF. The CDR3 DNA reads TGCAGCGTTGCCGGGACTAGCTCCAACCAGGGGGCTTACGAGCAGTACTTC.

The CDR3 sequence: CASSSDGGNVYF. The CDR3 nucleotides are TGTGCCAGCAGCTCAGACGGGGGTAATGTGTACTTC. The rearrangement uses TRBV5-5 and TRBJ2-7; perhaps TRBD2 as D (6 bases). The CDR3 runs to 12 residues. Looked up from germline, CDR1 is SGHKS and CDR2 is YYEKEE (reference sequence). V lost 3 bases and J 12 bases, leaving 16 bases between the germline ends. The variable domain in full, with the rest retrieved from reference TRBV5-5 and TRBJ2-7, is DAGVTQSPTHLIKTRGQQVTLRCSPISGHKSVSWYQQVLGQGPQFIFQYYEKEERGRGNFPDRFSARQFPNYSSELNVNALLLGDSALYLCASSSDGGNVYFGPGTRLTVT.